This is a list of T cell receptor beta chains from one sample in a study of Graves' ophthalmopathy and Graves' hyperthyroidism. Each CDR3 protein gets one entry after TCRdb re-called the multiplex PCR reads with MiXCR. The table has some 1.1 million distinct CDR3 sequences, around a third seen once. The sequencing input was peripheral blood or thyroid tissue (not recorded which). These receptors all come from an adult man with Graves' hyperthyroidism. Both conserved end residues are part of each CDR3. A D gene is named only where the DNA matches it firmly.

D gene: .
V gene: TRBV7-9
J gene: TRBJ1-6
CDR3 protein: CAIDSRDSPLHF

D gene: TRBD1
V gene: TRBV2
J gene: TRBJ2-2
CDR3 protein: CASIGTGLSTGELFF

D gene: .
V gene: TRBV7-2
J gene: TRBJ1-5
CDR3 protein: CASSLGLRSGQPQHF

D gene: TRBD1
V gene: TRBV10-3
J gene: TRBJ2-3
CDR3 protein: CAIRTGGTDTQYF

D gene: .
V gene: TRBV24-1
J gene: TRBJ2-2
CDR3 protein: CATSDSGTLNTGELFF

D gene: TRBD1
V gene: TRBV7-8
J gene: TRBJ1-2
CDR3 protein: CASSLRTGGRSYGYTF

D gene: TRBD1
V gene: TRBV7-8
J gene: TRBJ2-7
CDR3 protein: CASSWGQGEQYF

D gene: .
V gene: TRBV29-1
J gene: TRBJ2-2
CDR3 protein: CSVVTWGRVGTGELFF

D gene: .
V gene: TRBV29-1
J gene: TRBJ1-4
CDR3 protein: CSVSDRARTNEKLFF

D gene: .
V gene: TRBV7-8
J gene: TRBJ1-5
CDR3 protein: CASSLAASNQPQHF

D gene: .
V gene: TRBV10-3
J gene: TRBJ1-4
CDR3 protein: CASSNGRELFF

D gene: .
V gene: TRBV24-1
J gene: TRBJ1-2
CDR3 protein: CATSAPPLRGIYGYTF

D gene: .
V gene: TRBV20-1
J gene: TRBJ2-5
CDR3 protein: CSANARGESQTQYF

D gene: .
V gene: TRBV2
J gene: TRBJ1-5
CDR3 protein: CASSKDSSNQPQHF

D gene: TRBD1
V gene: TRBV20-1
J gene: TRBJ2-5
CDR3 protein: CSAIRTGQETQYF

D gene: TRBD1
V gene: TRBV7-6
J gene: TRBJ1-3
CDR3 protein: CASSSGQVMGNTIYF

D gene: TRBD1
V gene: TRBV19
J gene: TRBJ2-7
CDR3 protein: CASSHTDRGQIEQYF

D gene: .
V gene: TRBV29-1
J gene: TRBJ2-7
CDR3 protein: CSATTVWRGQYEQYF

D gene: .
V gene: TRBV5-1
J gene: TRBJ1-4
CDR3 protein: CASRTLGGGRHEKLFF

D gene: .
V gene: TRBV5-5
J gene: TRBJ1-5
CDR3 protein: CASSFQGGRNDQPQHF

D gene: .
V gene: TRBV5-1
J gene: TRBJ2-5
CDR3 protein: CASSPVDSQETQYF

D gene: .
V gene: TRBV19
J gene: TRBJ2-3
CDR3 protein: CASSIRGPSTDTQYF

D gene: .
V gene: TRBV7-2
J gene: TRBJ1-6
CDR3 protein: CASSLGQWYNSPLHF

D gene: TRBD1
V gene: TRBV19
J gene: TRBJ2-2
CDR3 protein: CASRGTGVAGELFF

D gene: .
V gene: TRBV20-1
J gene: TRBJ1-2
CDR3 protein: CSARDSRTAFGYGYTF

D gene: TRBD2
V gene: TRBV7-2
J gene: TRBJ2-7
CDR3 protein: CALVAGGYEQYF

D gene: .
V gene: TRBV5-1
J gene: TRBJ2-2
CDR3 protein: CAGSLKGTGELFF

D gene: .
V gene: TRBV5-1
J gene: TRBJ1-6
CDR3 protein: CASSKEPAYNSPLHF

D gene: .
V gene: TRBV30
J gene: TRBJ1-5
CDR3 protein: CAWNVGARGVQPQHF

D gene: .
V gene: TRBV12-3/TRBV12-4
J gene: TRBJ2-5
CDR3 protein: CASSTIQETQYF

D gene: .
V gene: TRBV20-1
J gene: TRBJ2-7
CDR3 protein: CSAKGGSYEQYF

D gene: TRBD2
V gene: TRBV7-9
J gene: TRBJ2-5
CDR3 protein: CASSASISGGETQYF

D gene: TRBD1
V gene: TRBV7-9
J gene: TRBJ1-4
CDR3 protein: CASSRTGRPNF

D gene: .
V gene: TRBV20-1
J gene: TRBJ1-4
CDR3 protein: CSARGGGEKLFF

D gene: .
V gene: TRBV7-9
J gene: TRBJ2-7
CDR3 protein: CASSLSRASNEQYF

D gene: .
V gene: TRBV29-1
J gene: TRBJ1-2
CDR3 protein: CSAPQGYYGYTF

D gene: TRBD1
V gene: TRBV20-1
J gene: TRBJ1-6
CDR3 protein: CSAVSGTGATSPLHF

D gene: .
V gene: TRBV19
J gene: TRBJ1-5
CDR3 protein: CASSIQSARRDQPQHF

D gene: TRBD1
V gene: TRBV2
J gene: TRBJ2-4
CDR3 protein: CASLTGSAIQYF

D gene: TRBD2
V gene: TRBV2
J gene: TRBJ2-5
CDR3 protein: CASSLTSGRKTQYF

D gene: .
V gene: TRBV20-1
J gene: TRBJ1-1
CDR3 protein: CSAIPGGMNTEAFF

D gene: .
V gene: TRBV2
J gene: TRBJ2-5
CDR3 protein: CASRGGAAETQYF

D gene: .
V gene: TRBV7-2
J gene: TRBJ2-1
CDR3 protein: CASSLGWDYNEQFF

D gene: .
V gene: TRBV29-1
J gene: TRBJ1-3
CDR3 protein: CSADLDSSGNTIYF

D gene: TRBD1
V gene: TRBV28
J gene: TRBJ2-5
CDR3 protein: CASSLGTGRTQETQYF

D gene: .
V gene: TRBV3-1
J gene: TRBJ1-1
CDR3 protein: CASSQNGRFEAFF

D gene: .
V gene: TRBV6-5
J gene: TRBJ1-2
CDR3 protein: CASSYATGFGYGYTF

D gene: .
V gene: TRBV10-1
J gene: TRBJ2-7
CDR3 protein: CASSQVTNRYVQSQQYF